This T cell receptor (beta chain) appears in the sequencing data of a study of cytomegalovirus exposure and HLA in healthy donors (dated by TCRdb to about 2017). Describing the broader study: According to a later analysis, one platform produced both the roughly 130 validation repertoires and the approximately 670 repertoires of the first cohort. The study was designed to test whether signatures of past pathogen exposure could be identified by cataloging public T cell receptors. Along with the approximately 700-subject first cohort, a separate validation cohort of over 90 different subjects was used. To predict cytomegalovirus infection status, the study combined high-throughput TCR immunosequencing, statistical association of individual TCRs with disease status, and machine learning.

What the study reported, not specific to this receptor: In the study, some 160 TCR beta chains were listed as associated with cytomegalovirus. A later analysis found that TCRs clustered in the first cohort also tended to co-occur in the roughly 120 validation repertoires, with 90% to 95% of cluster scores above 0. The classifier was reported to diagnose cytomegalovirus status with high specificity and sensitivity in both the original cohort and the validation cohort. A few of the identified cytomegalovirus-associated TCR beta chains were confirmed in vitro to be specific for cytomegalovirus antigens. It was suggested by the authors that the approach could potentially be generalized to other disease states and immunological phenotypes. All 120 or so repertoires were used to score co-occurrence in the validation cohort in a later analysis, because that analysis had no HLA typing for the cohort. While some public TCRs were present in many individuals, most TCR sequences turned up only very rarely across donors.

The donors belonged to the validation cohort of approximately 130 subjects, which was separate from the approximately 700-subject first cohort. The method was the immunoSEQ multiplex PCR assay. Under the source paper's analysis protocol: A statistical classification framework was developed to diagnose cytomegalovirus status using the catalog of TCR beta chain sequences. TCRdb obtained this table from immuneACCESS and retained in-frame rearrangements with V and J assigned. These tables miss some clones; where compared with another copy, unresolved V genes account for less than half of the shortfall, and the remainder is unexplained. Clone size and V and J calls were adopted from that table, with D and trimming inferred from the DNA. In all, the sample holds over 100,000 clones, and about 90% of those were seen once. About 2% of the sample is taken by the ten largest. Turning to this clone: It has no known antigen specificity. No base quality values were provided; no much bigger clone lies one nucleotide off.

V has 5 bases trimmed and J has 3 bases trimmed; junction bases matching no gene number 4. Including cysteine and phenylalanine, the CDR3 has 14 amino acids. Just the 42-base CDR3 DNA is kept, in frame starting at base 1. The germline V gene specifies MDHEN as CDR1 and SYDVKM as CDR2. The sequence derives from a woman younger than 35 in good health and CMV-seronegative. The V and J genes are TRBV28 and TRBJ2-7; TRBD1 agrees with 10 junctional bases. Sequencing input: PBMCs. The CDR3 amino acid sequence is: CASSRQGAFYEQYF. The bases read TGTGCCAGCAGTCGACAGGGGGCATTCTACGAGCAGTACTTC.